This section outlines one T cell receptor (beta chain) sequence together with its context. This record comes from a study of OX40 agonist ivuxolimab in advanced cancers. The protocol was immunoSEQ multiplex PCR, while the TCRdb copy is restricted to in-frame clones and leaves out a portion. The repertoire includes about 61,000 clones, about 90% of them detected once, and around 25% sits in the top ten. With 5 bases removed from V and 5 bases from J, the gap between germline ends came to 28 bases. CDR3 length: 19 residues. Germline CDR1 reads SGHAT; CDR2 reads FQNNGV. This receptor was identified in an adult with an advanced solid tumor such as melanoma, head and neck, liver or kidney cancer. Sequenced material: CD4+ or CD8+ T cells sorted from blood, taken in a trial of the OX40 agonist ivuxolimab. The chain combines TRBV11-2 with TRBJ2-1, with D perhaps TRBD2 (5 bases). CDR3 DNA sequence: TGTGCCAGCAGCCCGGACTTTCTTCTGGTCGGGAAGTACAACAATGAGCAGTTCTTC. This gives the protein CASSPDFLLVGKYNNEQFF.